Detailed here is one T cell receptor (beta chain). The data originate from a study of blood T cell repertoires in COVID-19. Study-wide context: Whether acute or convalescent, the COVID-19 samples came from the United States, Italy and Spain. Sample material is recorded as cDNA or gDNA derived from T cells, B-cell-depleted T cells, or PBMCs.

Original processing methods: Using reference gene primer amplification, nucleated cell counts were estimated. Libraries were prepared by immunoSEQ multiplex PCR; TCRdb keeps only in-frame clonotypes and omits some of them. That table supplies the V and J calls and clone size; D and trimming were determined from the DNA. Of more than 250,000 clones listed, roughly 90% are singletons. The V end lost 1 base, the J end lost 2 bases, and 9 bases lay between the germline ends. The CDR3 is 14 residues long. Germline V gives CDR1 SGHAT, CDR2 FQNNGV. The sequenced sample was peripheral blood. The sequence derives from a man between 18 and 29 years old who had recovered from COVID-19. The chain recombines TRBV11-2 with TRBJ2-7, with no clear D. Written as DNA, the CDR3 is TGTGCCAGCAGCTTAGGGGCCCAAGCCTACGAGCAGTACTTC. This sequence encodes CASSLGAQAYEQYF.